This is a list of T cell receptor beta chains from one sample in a study of identifying expanded T cells in peripheral blood. The data were produced by immunoSEQ multiplex PCR, yet TCRdb's version contains in-frame clones alone and is incomplete. This table has about 90,000 clones, around 83% appearing once. The sample was blood. Source of these receptors: a person aged 18-70 years in good health. CDR3s include the opening cysteine and the closing phenylalanine or tryptophan. Each record gives: D gene, V gene, J gene, CDR3 DNA, CDR3 protein. The D gene is left open where the match is weak.

NA,TRBV6-1,TRBJ1-1,TGTGCCAGCAGTGAATCGGACACTGAAGCTTTCTTT,CASSESDTEAFF
TRBD1,TRBV27,TRBJ1-1,TGTGCCAGCAGTCATCTCAAGGGGGCCGAAGCTTTCTTT,CASSHLKGAEAFF
NA,TRBV7-9,TRBJ1-6,TGTGCCAGCAGGGACCCCGTCCGGGACAAGGGGATCGGTTCACCCCTCCACTTT,CASRDPVRDKGIGSPLHF
NA,TRBV7-3,TRBJ2-5,TGTGCCAGCAGCCCCATGCGGGGAGAGACCCAGTACTTC,CASSPMRGETQYF
NA,TRBV30,TRBJ2-1,TGTGCCTGGAGTCTCCGGTCGAGCTCCTACAATGAGCAGTTCTTC,CAWSLRSSSYNEQFF
NA,TRBV2,TRBJ1-5,TGTGCCAGCAGTGACCGGCTACCGAATAGCAATCAGCCCCAGCATTTT,CASSDRLPNSNQPQHF
TRBD2,TRBV18,TRBJ2-5,TGTGCCAGCTCACCACCGAGCGCGGGGGGGCTCTTTGGGACCCAGTACTTC,CASSPPSAGGLFGTQYF
NA,TRBV25-1,TRBJ2-2,TGTGCCAGCAGTGAGGGTGGGAGGACCGGGGAGCTGTTTTTT,CASSEGGRTGELFF
NA,TRBV7-2,TRBJ2-3,TGTGCCAGCAGCTTAGGTCGGCACTTAAGCACAGATACGCAGTATTTT,CASSLGRHLSTDTQYF
TRBD1,TRBV7-6,TRBJ1-1,TGTGCCAGCAGCTCTGGGACAGGGGGGTTTTCGTGGACTGAAGCTTTCTTT,CASSSGTGGFSWTEAFF
NA,TRBV6-1,TRBJ1-2,TGTGCCAGCAGCGAACGGGGGGTGATAAACTATGGCTACACCTTC,CASSERGVINYGYTF